A single sample is the source of the 25 T cell receptor beta chains below, sequenced in a study of CD8+CD57+ T cells in acquired aplastic anemia. The use of genomic DNA as template underpinned the TCR beta VDJ and CDR3 profiling. From the reads, TCRdb called clonotypes with MiXCR, one entry per CDR3 protein. The table records around 230,000 distinct CDR3 sequences, approximately 60% of them present only once. The material sequenced was sorted CD4+, CD8+, or CD8+CD57+ T cells (not recorded which) from PBMCs. The origin of the receptors is a human donor in good health.

This clonotype appeared a few times. At one end, the junction sequence differs from germline, possibly due to a read error. J is TRBJ2-5 and V is TRBV7-2; 8 bases match TRBD1. Germline V lookup: CDR1 SGHTA, CDR2 FQGNSA. CDR3 length: 12 amino acids. As DNA, the CDR3 is TGTGCCAGCTCCCTACAGGGGGAGACTCAGTACTTC. Amino acid sequence: CASSLQGETQYF. The full variable domain, completed using reference TRBV7-2 and TRBJ2-5, is GAGVSQSPSNKVTEKGKDVELRCDPISGHTALYWYRQSLGQGLEFLIYFQGNSAPDKSGLPSDRFSAERTGGSVSTLTIQRTQQEDSAVYLCASSLQGETQYFGPGTRLLVL.

This clonotype was found many times. V usage is TRBV6-1 and J usage is TRBJ2-1; weak D call: TRBD2 (5 bases). CDR3 length: 16 residues. V was shortened by 2 bases and J by 2 bases, with 13 bases between the two germline ends. From germline, CDR1 is MNHNS and CDR2 SASEGT. CDR3 protein: CASSENWEFPYNEQFF. DNA of the CDR3: TGTGCCAGCAGTGAAAACTGGGAGTTCCCCTACAATGAGCAGTTCTTC.

V gene TRBV20-1 combines with J gene TRBJ2-3, with D possibly TRBD2 on 5 matching bases. V was shortened by 4 bases and J by 4 bases, with 9 bases between the two germline ends. CDR1 is DFQATT and CDR2 is SNEGSKA in the germline V gene (reference sequence). This CDR3 is built from 12 residues. CDR3 in amino acids: CSAKRTADTQYF. The CDR3 DNA follows: TGCAGTGCTAAGAGGACTGCAGATACGCAGTATTTT.

The chain recombines TRBV5-1 with TRBJ2-7; no definite D call. Germline loops: CDR1 SGHRS, CDR2 YFSETQ. This CDR3 comprises 16 residues. Trimming shortened V by 4 bases and J by 0 bases, and 17 bases separated the two germline ends. The CDR3 sequence: CASSPIDLSTSYEQYF. CDR3 nucleotide sequence: TGCGCCAGCAGCCCAATCGACCTTAGTACCTCCTACGAGCAGTACTTC.

To note about this clonotype: This may come from a read error, since a much larger clone is one base off. The V and J genes are TRBV9 and TRBJ2-2; no clear D. Trimming stripped 3 bases from V and 4 bases from J, with 13 bases between. This CDR3 is 15 amino acids long. Germline V CDR1 and CDR2: SGDLS, YYNGEE. CDR3 amino acids: CASSAAIFSTGELFF. The CDR3, as DNA: TGTGCCAGCAGCGCCGCTATATTTAGCACCGGGGAGCTGTTTTTT.

Only a few counts were recorded for this clonotype. In DNA, the CDR3 is TGTGCCATCAGTGCAGCTCTCTCGAACACCGGGGAGCTGTTTTTT. It translates to CAISAALSNTGELFF. The V call is TRBV10-3, the J call TRBJ2-2, with unresolved D. The V and J ends lost 4 bases and 0 bases respectively, with 9 bases between them. The V gene's germline CDR1 is ENHRY and CDR2 SYGVKD. This CDR3 is 15 amino acids long.

This clonotype was observed a single time. The chain couples TRBV5-1 to TRBJ2-5; TRBD2 might be the D (6 bases). The ends were cut back, 0 bases at V and 10 bases at J, with 19 bases in the middle. The CDR3 is 15 residues long. Germline V CDR1 and CDR2: SGHRS, YFSETQ. In nucleotides, the CDR3 is TGCGCCAGCAGCTTGGCCTCAACACGGATGGGGGGCCAGTACTTC. Amino acids: CASSLASTRMGGQYF.

This clonotype was found many times. CDR3 sequence (DNA): TGTGCCAGCAGCTTAGCGGGAACTGAAGCTTTCTTT. Amino acids: CASSLAGTEAFF. This sequence joins TRBV7-9 and TRBJ1-1; D is undetermined. The CDR3 length is 12 residues. Looked up from germline, CDR1 is SEHNR and CDR2 is FQNEAQ (reference sequence). V was shortened by 0 bases and J by 5 bases, with 4 bases between the two germline ends.

The chain joins TRBV28 to TRBJ1-2; 7 bases align to TRBD1. The length of the CDR3 is 13 residues. CDR1 and CDR2 from the germline V gene are MDHEN and SYDVKM. The ends lost 3 bases at V and 6 bases at J; junction bases unmatched: 4. CDR3 coding DNA: TGTGCCAGCAGTTTTGACAGGGAAGATGGCTACACCTTC. Encoded protein: CASSFDREDGYTF.

The gene calls are TRBV20-1 and TRBJ2-3; D call uncertain. CDR1 and CDR2 (germline): DFQATT, SNEGSKA (reference sequence). Trimming stripped 3 bases from V and 6 bases from J, with 7 bases between. This CDR3 contains 11 residues. The CDR3 DNA is TGCAGTGCTAGCGTCACGGATACGCAGTATTTT. Its translation: CSASVTDTQYF.

This clonotype was detected many times. V is TRBV6-5 and J is TRBJ2-1; 8 bases line up with TRBD1. The germline V gene has CDR1 MNHEY and CDR2 SVGAGI. The CDR3 consists of 14 residues. The V gene end was trimmed by 4 bases and the J gene end by 8 bases; junction bases not matched to a gene: 7. CDR3 in amino acids: CASSWGQALDEQFF. Written as DNA, the CDR3 is TGTGCCAGCAGTTGGGGACAGGCCTTAGATGAGCAGTTCTTC.

This clonotype came up many times. V is TRBV7-8 and J is TRBJ2-3; 10 nucleotides line up with TRBD2. Germline V lookup: CDR1 SGHVS, CDR2 FQNEAQ. This CDR3 has 21 amino acids. The ends lost 4 bases at V and 6 bases at J; junction bases unmatched: 25. Written as DNA, the CDR3 is TGTGCCAGCAGCTCCCGGTCACAGGGGGAATTAAGCGGGGGGGCTTATGATACGCAGTATTTT. It codes for CASSSRSQGELSGGAYDTQYF.

This clonotype was detected ten times or more. The chain recombines TRBV4-1 with TRBJ2-7, with D perhaps TRBD1 (6 bases). The CDR3 has 15 amino acids. Deletions cut 0 bases from V and 2 bases from J, with 11 bases between. Germline V lookup: CDR1 MGHRA, CDR2 YSYEKL. This CDR3 is CASSQDGGPTYEQYF. The CDR3 DNA reads as TGCGCCAGCAGCCAAGATGGGGGCCCGACCTACGAGCAGTACTTC.

This chain connects TRBV12-3 or TRBV12-4 to TRBJ2-2; maybe TRBD1 (5 bases). The V and J ends lost 3 bases and 6 bases respectively, with 8 bases between them. This CDR3 contains 13 residues. The CDR3 nucleotides are TGTGCCAGCAGTTTGGCAGGGCCCGGGGAGCTGTTTTTT. It codes for CASSLAGPGELFF.

The J gene is TRBJ2-1, the V gene TRBV7-9; weak D call: TRBD2 (6 bases). This CDR3 is built from 18 residues. The V gene's germline CDR1 is SEHNR and CDR2 FQNEAQ (reference sequence). V was clipped by 7 bases and J by 0 bases, with 22 bases between them. CDR3 DNA: TGTGCCAGCACAAGTAGGAGGGAAGGGATTCCCTCCTACAATGAGCAGTTCTTC. Its protein product is CASTSRREGIPSYNEQFF.

A few counts support this clonotype. This rearrangement joins TRBV7-9 to TRBJ1-2, with 7 bases matching TRBD1. The CDR3 covers 14 residues. V shed 6 bases and J 5 bases; nucleotides not matched to a gene: 9. Germline lookup yields CDR1 SEHNR and CDR2 FQNEAQ (reference sequence). The CDR3 region is CASSYRGTEYGYTF. The CDR3 DNA is TGTGCCAGCAGTTATCGAGGGACAGAGTATGGCTACACCTTC.

This clonotype is a singleton in its sample. The J gene is TRBJ2-5, the V gene TRBV7-3; D is uncertain. The last part of the DNA fits TRBJ2-1 better; the J call may be wrong. This CDR3 contains 16 residues. Per the germline V gene, CDR1 is SGHTA and CDR2 is FQGTGA. The CDR3 sequence: CASSLPLVFPYNEQFF. CDR3 DNA: TGTGCCAGCAGCTTACCCTTGGTTTTCCCCTACAATGAGCAGTTCTTC.

The chain couples TRBV25-1 to TRBJ1-1; D gene uncertain. The germline gives CDR1 MGHDK, CDR2 SYGVNS. This CDR3 contains 14 residues. V gave up 7 bases and J gave up 3 bases, with 15 bases separating them. CDR3 sequence reads: CASMTRVSDTEAFF. The DNA for the CDR3 is TGTGCCAGCATGACGAGGGTATCGGACACTGAAGCTTTCTTT.

This clonotype was counted a few times. CDR3 protein: CASSLGTENSPLHF. The CDR3 coding sequence is TGTGCCAGCAGCTTAGGGACGGAGAATTCACCCCTCCACTTT. The chain links TRBV7-9 to TRBJ1-6; D is uncertain. V shed 1 base and J shed 7 bases, with 8 bases lying between them. This CDR3 region has 14 residues. CDR1 is SEHNR and CDR2 is FQNEAQ in the germline V gene (reference sequence).

In its sample, this clonotype was seen many times. The chain uses TRBV10-3 and TRBJ2-7; 10 bases are a match to TRBD2. This CDR3 has 16 residues. With 4 bases clipped from V and 2 bases from J, the junction kept 8 bases outside the gene matches. Germline CDR1 reads ENHRY; CDR2 reads SYGVKD. The DNA for the CDR3 is TGTGCCATCAGTGGGGAAGGGACTAGCGAACCCTACGAGCAGTACTTC. This translates into CAISGEGTSEPYEQYF.

The V call is TRBV7-6, the J call TRBJ2-7, with D possibly being TRBD1 (5 bases). Germline CDR1 SGHVS, CDR2 FNYEAQ. With 3 bases removed from V and 2 bases from J, the gap between germline ends came to 11 bases. CDR3 length equals 14 residues. The CDR3 DNA sequence: TGTGCCAGCAGCTTCGGACACGACCCCTACGAGCAGTACTTC. As protein: CASSFGHDPYEQYF.

This clonotype was recorded many times. The rearrangement links TRBV29-1 to TRBJ2-7; possibly TRBD1 for D (5 bases). CDR3 length equals 13 residues. Germline V gene data show CDR1 as SQVTM and CDR2 as ANQGSEA. V was trimmed by 7 bases and J by 0 bases, leaving 13 bases between them. Written as DNA, the CDR3 is TGCAGCGCCCTTGGACACCTCTCCTACGAGCAGTACTTC. Translated: CSALGHLSYEQYF.

The chain employs TRBV19 and TRBJ1-6, with D tentatively TRBD1 (5 bases). With 7 bases removed from V and 9 bases from J, the gap between germline ends came to 16 bases. From germline, CDR1 is LNHDA and CDR2 SQIVND (reference sequence). This CDR3 has 14 residues. The CDR3: CASTAGTLGSPLHF. For the CDR3, the DNA is TGTGCCAGTACGGCCGGGACTTTAGGTTCACCCCTCCACTTT.

V is TRBV5-1 and J is TRBJ2-4; D is uncertain. Germline assignment: CDR1 SGHRS and CDR2 YFSETQ. The CDR3 contains 15 residues. V shed 0 bases and J shed 2 bases, with 9 bases lying between them. The CDR3: CASSLDLTSKNIQYF. Here the CDR3 DNA reads TGCGCCAGCAGCTTGGACCTCACTTCCAAAAACATTCAGTACTTC.

This clonotype was counted at least ten times. The gene calls are TRBV14 and TRBJ2-7, with TRBD2 matching over 7 bases. V gave up 6 bases and J gave up 3 bases; unmatched junction bases: 5. The CDR3 spans 13 residues. Germline V gene data show CDR1 as SGHDN and CDR2 as FVKESK. CDR3: CASSPLAHYEQYF. In nucleotides, the CDR3 is TGTGCCAGCAGTCCACTAGCGCACTACGAGCAGTACTTC.